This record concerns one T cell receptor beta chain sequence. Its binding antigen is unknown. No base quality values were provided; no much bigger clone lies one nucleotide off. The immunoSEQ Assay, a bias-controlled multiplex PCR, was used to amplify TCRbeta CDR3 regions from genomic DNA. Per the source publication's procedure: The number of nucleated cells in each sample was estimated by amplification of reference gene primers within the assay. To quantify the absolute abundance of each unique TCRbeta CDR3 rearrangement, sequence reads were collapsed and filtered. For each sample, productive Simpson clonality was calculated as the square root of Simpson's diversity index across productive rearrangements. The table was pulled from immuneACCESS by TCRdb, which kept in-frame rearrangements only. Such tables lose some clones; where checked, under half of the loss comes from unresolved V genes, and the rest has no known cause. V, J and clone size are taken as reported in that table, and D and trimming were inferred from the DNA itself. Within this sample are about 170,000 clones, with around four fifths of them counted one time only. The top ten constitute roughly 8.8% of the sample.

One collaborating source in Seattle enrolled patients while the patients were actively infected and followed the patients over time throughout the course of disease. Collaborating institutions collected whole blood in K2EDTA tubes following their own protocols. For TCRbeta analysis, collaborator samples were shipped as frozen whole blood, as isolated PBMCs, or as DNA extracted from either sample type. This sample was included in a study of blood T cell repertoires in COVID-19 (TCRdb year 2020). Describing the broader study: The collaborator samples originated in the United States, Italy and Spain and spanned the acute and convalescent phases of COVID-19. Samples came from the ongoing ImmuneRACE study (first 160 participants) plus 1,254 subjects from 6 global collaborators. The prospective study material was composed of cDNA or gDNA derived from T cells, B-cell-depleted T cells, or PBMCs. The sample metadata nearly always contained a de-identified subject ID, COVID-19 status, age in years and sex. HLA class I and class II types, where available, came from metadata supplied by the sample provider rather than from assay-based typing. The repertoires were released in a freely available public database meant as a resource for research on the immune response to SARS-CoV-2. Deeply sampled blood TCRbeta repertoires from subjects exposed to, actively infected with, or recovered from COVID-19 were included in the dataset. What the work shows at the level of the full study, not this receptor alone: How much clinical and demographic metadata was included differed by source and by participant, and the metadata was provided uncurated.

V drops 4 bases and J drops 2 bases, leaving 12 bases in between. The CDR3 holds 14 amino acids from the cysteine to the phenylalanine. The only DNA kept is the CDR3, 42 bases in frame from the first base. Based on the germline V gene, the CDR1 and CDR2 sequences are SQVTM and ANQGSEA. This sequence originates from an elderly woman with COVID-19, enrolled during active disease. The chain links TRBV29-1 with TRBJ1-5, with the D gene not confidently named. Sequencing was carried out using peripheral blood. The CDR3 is CSVVGSGGNQPQHF. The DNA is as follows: TGCAGCGTTGTGGGCAGTGGTGGCAATCAGCCCCAGCATTTT.